The rows below give T cell receptor beta chains drawn from one sample of a study of blood T cell repertoires in COVID-19. The protocol was immunoSEQ multiplex PCR, while the TCRdb copy is restricted to in-frame clones and leaves out a portion. Here the sample spans about 190,000 clones, about 85% being singletons. Sequences were obtained from peripheral blood. The receptors derive from a man aged 25-40 years with acute or convalescent COVID-19. CDR3s include the opening cysteine and the closing phenylalanine or tryptophan.

v_call: TRBV27; cdr3_aa: CASSSPTGMNTEAFF
v_call: TRBV11-2; cdr3_aa: CASSLDGGSGNTIYF
v_call: TRBV5-1; cdr3_aa: CASSFGQGGTQYF
v_call: TRBV5-4; cdr3_aa: CASSPLQGVYGYTF
v_call: TRBV3-1/TRBV3-2; cdr3_aa: CASSPGRQGTSNYGYTF
v_call: TRBV7-3; cdr3_aa: CASSTLAGVGETQYF
v_call: TRBV6-1; cdr3_aa: CASSEPGQGFYLYF
v_call: TRBV9; cdr3_aa: CASSPRTEMNTEAFF
v_call: TRBV28; cdr3_aa: CASRAGGVINSPLHF
v_call: TRBV7-3; cdr3_aa: CASSLARYNEQFF
v_call: TRBV7-9; cdr3_aa: CASSLGQGGYTF
v_call: TRBV6-5; cdr3_aa: CASTLGGGRDTEAFF
v_call: TRBV5-6; cdr3_aa: CASVTGLTNYGYTF
v_call: TRBV30; cdr3_aa: CAYKTINEKLFF
v_call: TRBV30; cdr3_aa: CAWKDRDTEAFF
v_call: TRBV28; cdr3_aa: CASNEGRRGNSPLHF
v_call: TRBV6-5; cdr3_aa: CASRTDSPYEQYF
v_call: TRBV19; cdr3_aa: CASSTWTGEQEKLFF
v_call: TRBV19; cdr3_aa: CASSYGTSGFYEQYF
v_call: TRBV15; cdr3_aa: CATSLRTGWNEQYF
v_call: TRBV12-3/TRBV12-4; cdr3_aa: CASSSNRYTEAFF
v_call: TRBV2; cdr3_aa: CASSITQQGVERGYTF
v_call: TRBV11-2; cdr3_aa: CASSRVGLAKNIQYF
v_call: TRBV7-6; cdr3_aa: CASSAPLRKETQYF
v_call: TRBV5-1; cdr3_aa: CASSLAVNTEAFF
v_call: TRBV3-1/TRBV3-2; cdr3_aa: CASSQVQQGAITGELFF
v_call: TRBV25-1; cdr3_aa: CASSEGSTGQYF
v_call: TRBV5-6; cdr3_aa: CASSLSLYEQYF
v_call: TRBV9; cdr3_aa: CASSSHGLAGGPDEQFF
v_call: TRBV7-3; cdr3_aa: CASSLIPSGSGTDTQYF
v_call: TRBV2; cdr3_aa: CASSDGRLTYNEQFF
v_call: TRBV7-3; cdr3_aa: CASSPQGQGITGYGYTF
v_call: TRBV19; cdr3_aa: CASSISGGAYYEQYF
v_call: TRBV28; cdr3_aa: CASSSSRLVTGELFF
v_call: TRBV5-1; cdr3_aa: CASYSEANTGELFF
v_call: TRBV7-9; cdr3_aa: CASSPPLVYEQYF
v_call: TRBV19; cdr3_aa: CASTGGNTGELFF
v_call: TRBV4-1; cdr3_aa: CASSQHGLVPQYF
v_call: TRBV2; cdr3_aa: CASSYSPSNQPQHF
v_call: TRBV12-3/TRBV12-4; cdr3_aa: CASRRTGIPEAFF
v_call: TRBV12-5; cdr3_aa: CASGLGTSGVYEQYF
v_call: TRBV7-9; cdr3_aa: CASGLAGGTDTQYF
v_call: TRBV2; cdr3_aa: CASSASGGPPDTQYF
v_call: TRBV7-3; cdr3_aa: CASSYVRGETQYF
v_call: TRBV4-1; cdr3_aa: CASSQVYPHRSGSGTGELFF
v_call: TRBV11-2; cdr3_aa: CASSLGRGQGNSPLHF
v_call: TRBV7-9; cdr3_aa: CASSLNRGRTGELFF
v_call: TRBV28; cdr3_aa: CASSLLRTGANVLTF
v_call: TRBV11-1; cdr3_aa: CASSSTGTGKTGELFF
v_call: TRBV30; cdr3_aa: CAWSVSDRTYNSPLHF
v_call: TRBV28; cdr3_aa: CASSYRSSYNEQFF
v_call: TRBV7-3; cdr3_aa: CASSLTSGSYTGELFF
v_call: TRBV7-3; cdr3_aa: CASSLVSGGETEAFF
v_call: TRBV7-8; cdr3_aa: CASSFTTMNTEAFF
v_call: TRBV15; cdr3_aa: CATGLAGVAGELFF
v_call: TRBV28; cdr3_aa: CASRQDRSWDQPQHF
v_call: TRBV27; cdr3_aa: CASSARTDSNQPQHF
v_call: TRBV28; cdr3_aa: CAIKRQTPYEQYF